The rows below give T cell receptor beta chains drawn from one sample of a study of cytomegalovirus exposure and HLA in healthy donors. TCRdb's table, derived via immunoSEQ multiplex PCR, lists solely in-frame clones and lacks some. The table includes roughly 180,000 clones, 70% to 90% detected once. The sequenced material came from PBMCs. The receptors derive from a woman younger than 30 in good health and CMV-seropositive. Both conserved end residues are part of each CDR3. A clone size is listed for some rows: how often the clone was seen (once, few, many), or a class if it is expanded.

CDR3aa: CASSVPGQGAYGYTF
v_gene: TRBV7-9
abundance: NA

CDR3aa: CASSQEGRFLGGYTF
v_gene: TRBV4-1
abundance: few

CDR3aa: CASSSGGRAQYF
v_gene: TRBV28
abundance: NA

CDR3aa: CASSEVGRGYTGELFF
v_gene: TRBV2
abundance: NA

CDR3aa: CASSWGGHYEQYF
v_gene: TRBV6-1
abundance: few

CDR3aa: CASSQGLALSEQYF
v_gene: TRBV4-1
abundance: NA

CDR3aa: CASRDRGPRGYTF
v_gene: TRBV19
abundance: NA

CDR3aa: CASSLVPSSYEQYF
v_gene: TRBV5-5
abundance: NA

CDR3aa: CASSLEGDSEAFF
v_gene: TRBV7-9
abundance: NA

CDR3aa: CASSPWGVLAEQYF
v_gene: TRBV27
abundance: NA

CDR3aa: CASGSDRPGETQYF
v_gene: TRBV7-9
abundance: NA

CDR3aa: CASSPEAGQDNEQFF
v_gene: TRBV5-4
abundance: NA

CDR3aa: CAISEQTGRNQPQHF
v_gene: TRBV10-3
abundance: NA

CDR3aa: CAWSRGNYGYTF
v_gene: TRBV30
abundance: NA